One sample yielded the 7 T cell receptor beta chains listed below, sequenced in a study of T cells in tumors after PD-1 blockade. Here immunoSEQ multiplex PCR was the method, and the copy in TCRdb shows in-frame clones only, minus some. The repertoire has roughly 50,000 clones, roughly three quarters of them found once; the top ten carry over 15%. The sequencing used PBMCs, collected before anti-PD-1 treatment. The receptors derive from a human donor with basal cell carcinoma.

The chain uses TRBV5-4 and TRBJ2-3, with 12 bases fitting TRBD2. The CDR3 covers 17 residues. V shed 1 base and J 1 base; nucleotides not matched to a gene: 4. Germline V CDR1 and CDR2: SGHNT, YYREEE (reference sequence). CDR3: CASSLRTSGAGTDTQYF. The CDR3 nucleotides are TGTGCCAGCAGCTTGCGGACTAGCGGGGCGGGCACAGATACGCAGTATTTT. Combining the CDR3 with reference TRBV5-4 and TRBJ2-3 gives the whole variable domain ETGVTQSPTHLIKTRGQQVTLRCSSQSGHNTVSWYQQALGQGPQFIFQYYREEENGRGNFPPRFSGLQFPNYSSELNVNALELDDSALYLCASSLRTSGAGTDTQYFGPGTRLTVL.

The chain carries TRBV24-1 and TRBJ2-3; maybe TRBD2 (6 bases). The CDR3 has 15 residues. V was trimmed by 4 bases and J by 4 bases, leaving 14 bases between them. Germline V CDR1 and CDR2: KGHDR, SFDVKD. The CDR3 region has the DNA TGTGCCACCAGTGACTATAGGACTATGTCAGATACGCAGTATTTT. It specifies CATSDYRTMSDTQYF.

The chain is built from TRBV28 and TRBJ2-1; tentatively, D is TRBD2 (6 bases). The germline gives CDR1 MDHEN, CDR2 SYDVKM. CDR3 size: 15 residues. The V end lost 4 bases, the J end lost 2 bases, and 12 bases lay between the germline ends. CDR3 nucleotides: TGTGCCAGCAGTTCCTTGCGGGGTACCTACAATGAGCAGTTCTTC. Translating it yields CASSSLRGTYNEQFF.

CDR3 region: CASSGLREGTEAFF. The CDR3 DNA is TGCGCCAGCAGTGGGTTAAGGGAAGGAACTGAAGCTTTCTTT. This chain links TRBV10-1 with TRBJ1-1; no clear D gene. Trimming took 4 bases from V and 5 from J, leaving 14 bases between them. The CDR3 loop spans 14 amino acids. Germline V gives CDR1 WNHNN, CDR2 SYGVQD (reference sequence).

This rearrangement joins TRBV10-2 to TRBJ2-3; D ambiguous. V was pared by 3 bases and J by 4 bases, with 11 bases between. The CDR3 runs 14 residues. Germline-derived CDR1 and CDR2 are WSHSY and SAAADI. The CDR3 here is CASSDLKGADTQYF. The DNA of the CDR3 is TGCGCCAGCAGTGATCTTAAAGGCGCAGATACGCAGTATTTT.

The chain is built from TRBV3-1 (or the pseudogene TRBV3-2) and TRBJ1-4; 7 nucleotides line up with TRBD1. Germline assignment: CDR1 LGHDT and CDR2 YNNKEL (reference sequence). The ends lost 4 bases at V and 4 bases at J; junction bases unmatched: 6. This CDR3 spans 15 amino acids. In nucleotides, the CDR3 is TGTGCCAGCAGCCCGGGGACAGTGTTTAATGAAAAACTGTTTTTT. This sequence encodes CASSPGTVFNEKLFF.

The chain's CDR3 is CASSQLAGGEAFF. The CDR3 DNA reads TGTGCCAGCAGCCAACTAGCAGGGGGTGAAGCTTTCTTT. The chain uses TRBV3-1 (or the pseudogene TRBV3-2) and TRBJ1-1; 7 positions agree with TRBD1. V lost 2 bases, J lost 7 bases, and 4 bases stayed unmatched. The V gene's germline CDR1 is LGHDT and CDR2 YNNKEL (reference sequence). This CDR3 region has 13 residues.